What follows are 8 T cell receptor beta chains derived from one specimen sequenced in a study of ipilimumab plus nivolumab after autologous stem cell transplantation. Only in-frame clones appear in the TCRdb table, and some are missing; sequencing was by immunoSEQ multiplex PCR. The sample lists tens of thousands of clones, 83% occurring once. Specimen: PBMCs, collected in a trial of ipilimumab plus nivolumab as post-transplant consolidation. The receptors were sampled from a male donor with diffuse large B-cell lymphoma.

The chain carries TRBV4-2 and TRBJ1-5, with 10 bases identical to TRBD1. J was trimmed by 4 bases and V by 1 base; bases with no gene match: 7. The CDR3 length is 17 residues. Germline V gene data show CDR1 as LGHNA and CDR2 as YNFKEQ. CDR3 amino acids: CASSQAGGQGSNQPQHF. The CDR3 DNA reads TGTGCCAGCAGCCAAGCGGGGGGACAGGGGTCGAATCAGCCCCAGCATTTT.

The CDR3 DNA reads as TGTGCCAGCAGCTCTCAGGGACGGCTCGCCTACGAGCAGTACTTC. Encoded protein: CASSSQGRLAYEQYF. The rearrangement joins TRBV5-5 to TRBJ2-7; D is possibly TRBD1 or TRBD2 (5 bases each). The CDR3 is made up of 15 amino acids. In germline, CDR1 is SGHKS, CDR2 YYEKEE (reference sequence). The V end was cut by 3 bases, the J end by 2 bases, with 15 bases between.

This chain uses TRBV7-8 with TRBJ1-6; D is possibly TRBD1 (5 bases). V lost 3 bases and J 4 bases, leaving 10 bases between the germline ends. The germline V gene has CDR1 SGHVS and CDR2 FQNEAQ. This CDR3 comprises 15 residues. CDR3 in DNA: TGTGCCAGCAGCTTCAGGGTTCTGTATAATTCACCCCTCCACTTT. As protein: CASSFRVLYNSPLHF.

This clone turned up a few times. The chain carries TRBV2 and TRBJ1-2; 7 bases are shared with TRBD1. V shed 4 bases and J 4 bases; nucleotides not matched to a gene: 6. CDR1 SNHLY and CDR2 FYNNEI come from the germline V gene. The CDR3 contains 14 residues. CDR3 nucleotide sequence: TGTGCCAGCAGTGTAGACAGGGCTTCCTATGGCTACACCTTC. Residues: CASSVDRASYGYTF.

This chain joins TRBV5-1 and TRBJ2-3; D might be TRBD2 (6 bases). CDR3 length: 17 amino acids. Germline V lookup: CDR1 SGHRS, CDR2 YFSETQ. V lost 2 bases and J 0 bases, leaving 16 bases between the germline ends. The CDR3 loop is CASSFPPSAASTDTQYF. The CDR3 nucleotides read TGCGCCAGCAGCTTTCCCCCTAGCGCTGCTAGCACAGATACGCAGTATTTT.

This chain connects TRBV7-2 to TRBJ1-5; D is uncertain. The CDR3 extends over 17 amino acids. Looked up from germline, CDR1 is SGHTA and CDR2 is FQGNSA. The germline V and J ends were trimmed by 0 bases and 6 bases, with 18 bases remaining between them. The CDR3 loop reads CASSLAVGLRSSQPQHF. The CDR3 DNA sequence: TGTGCCAGCAGCTTAGCGGTGGGGTTAAGGTCTAGTCAGCCCCAGCATTTT.

The chain uses TRBV6-5 and TRBJ2-7; 9 nucleotides align to TRBD1. The trim removed 4 bases at V and 5 bases at J, leaving 6 bases unmatched. Germline V lookup: CDR1 MNHEY, CDR2 SVGAGI. The CDR3 consists of 14 residues. CDR3 region: CASSSTGGANEQYF. DNA for the CDR3: TGTGCCAGCAGTTCCACAGGGGGCGCAAACGAGCAGTACTTC.

The chain joins TRBV4-3 to TRBJ2-5; tentatively, D is TRBD2 (6 bases). The CDR3 loop spans 17 amino acids. The ends were cut back, 0 bases at V and 3 bases at J, with 17 bases in the middle. The V gene's germline CDR1 is LGHNA and CDR2 YSLEER. This CDR3 reads CASSQDTRGGTEETQYF. CDR3 nucleotides: TGCGCCAGCAGCCAAGATACCCGAGGAGGGACTGAAGAGACCCAGTACTTC.